A single T cell receptor (beta chain) is shown here with its context. The entry originates in a study of blood T cell repertoires in COVID-19. As for the study in general: Samples came from the United States, Italy and Spain, spanning acute and convalescent COVID-19.

CDR3 length: 16 residues. J was trimmed by 4 bases and V by 3 bases; bases with no gene match: 8. The germline V gene encodes CDR1 MGHRA and CDR2 YSYEKL. Repertoires were generated with immunoSEQ multiplex PCR, while TCRdb's copy carries only in-frame clones and drops some. This table holds more than 110,000 clones, about 84% found once. Sample: PBMCs or T cells enriched from blood (not recorded which). This TCR derives from a woman in her late teens or twenties who had been exposed to COVID-19. The rearrangement uses TRBV4-1 and TRBJ2-7; 11 bases agree with TRBD2. CDR3 residues: CASSHQLAGVSYEQYF. CDR3 coding DNA: TGCGCCAGCAGCCACCAACTAGCGGGAGTTTCTTACGAGCAGTACTTC.